This is a list of T cell receptor beta chains from one sample in a study of blood T cell repertoires in COVID-19. The assay was immunoSEQ multiplex PCR, and TCRdb's table has in-frame clones only and misses some. The top ten hold around 0.8% of the sample, which has about 250,000 clones, roughly 91% seen once. Sequenced: peripheral blood. These receptors came from a man in his thirties or forties with acute or convalescent COVID-19. Both conserved end residues are part of each CDR3. D genes are given only for firm matches. The listing skips clone size in some rows; elsewhere it reads once, few, many or a size class.

CDR3aa	CDR3nt	abundance	j_gene	v_gene	d_gene
CASSQRQSSYEQYF	TGCGCCAGCAGCCAACGACAGAGCTCCTACGAGCAGTACTTC	.	TRBJ2-7	TRBV4-1	.
CASSKSGGTTDTQYF	TGCGCCAGCAGTAAAAGCGGGGGAACCACAGATACGCAGTATTTT	.	TRBJ2-3	TRBV5-1	TRBD2
CASSANFEQFF	TGCGCCAGCAGCGCAAACTTCGAGCAGTTCTTC	.	TRBJ2-1	TRBV5-1	.
CASSLARTGALTEAFF	TGTGCCAGCAGCTTAGCTCGGACAGGGGCGCTCACTGAAGCTTTCTTT	.	TRBJ1-1	TRBV7-9	TRBD1
CASSGGLQGAGAFF	TGTGCCAGCAGCGGGGGACTCCAGGGGGCTGGAGCTTTCTTT	.	TRBJ1-1	TRBV5-4	TRBD1
CASSDSQIRGRLQQYF	TGTGCCAGCAGCGACTCTCAAATAAGGGGGCGGTTACAGCAGTACTTC	few	TRBJ2-7	TRBV6-9	TRBD1
CASSITSLNEQFF	TGTGCCAGTAGTATAACGAGCCTCAATGAGCAGTTCTTC	.	TRBJ2-1	TRBV19	.
CASSQGLTGARRGEAFF	TGTGCCAGCAGCCAGGGTCTCACAGGGGCGAGGCGGGGTGAAGCTTTCTTT	once	TRBJ1-1	TRBV11-3	TRBD1
CASSRELNEKLFF	TGTGCCAGTAGCAGGGAATTGAATGAAAAACTGTTTTTT	.	TRBJ1-4	TRBV19	.
CASSFGLDTDTQYF	TGTGCCAGCAGTTTTGGCCTTGACACAGATACGCAGTATTTT	.	TRBJ2-3	TRBV27	.
CASSQDQGLAGNEQFF	TGTGCCAGCAGCCAAGATCAAGGACTAGCGGGCAATGAGCAGTTCTTC	.	TRBJ2-1	TRBV4-2	TRBD2
CASRNRGQTQYF	TGTGCCAGCAGGAACAGGGGGCAGACCCAGTACTTC	.	TRBJ2-5	TRBV12-3/TRBV12-4	TRBD1
CASSFTGRETYEQYF	TGCGCCAGCAGCTTTACTGGCAGGGAAACCTACGAGCAGTACTTC	.	TRBJ2-7	TRBV5-1	.
CASSDGTGVTEAFF	TGTGCCAGCAGTGACGGGACAGGGGTAACTGAAGCTTTCTTT	few	TRBJ1-1	TRBV28	TRBD1
CASGGAYEQYF	TGTGCCAGCGGGGGGGCCTACGAGCAGTACTTC	.	TRBJ2-7	TRBV6-5	TRBD2
CASGLGTGGYTF	TGTGCTAGTGGTTTGGGGACAGGGGGCTACACCTTC	.	TRBJ1-2	TRBV12-5	TRBD1
CASSFPGQGVHYGYTF	TGCGCCAGCAGCTTTCCGGGACAGGGGGTCCACTATGGCTACACCTTC	.	TRBJ1-2	TRBV5-1	TRBD1
CASSTSPLVVKTGELFF	TGTGCCAGCAGCACATCACCCCTCGTTGTGAAGACCGGGGAGCTGTTTTTT	.	TRBJ2-2	TRBV9	.
CASSLEAGGTLSYEQFF	TGTGCCAGCAGCTTAGAGGCGGGGGGGACGCTTTCGTATGAGCAGTTCTTC	.	TRBJ2-1	TRBV7-6	TRBD2
CASRSGQVGFGTDTQYF	TGCGCCAGCAGATCGGGACAGGTGGGGTTCGGCACAGATACGCAGTATTTT	.	TRBJ2-3	TRBV5-1	TRBD1
CASSPQSWRDGNTIYF	TGTGCCAGCTCACCGCAAAGCTGGAGAGATGGAAACACCATATATTTT	.	TRBJ1-3	TRBV18	.
CASSEEGASTDTQYF	TGTGCCAGCAGTGAGGAAGGGGCGAGCACAGATACGCAGTATTTT	.	TRBJ2-3	TRBV6-4	.
CASSPRIESPLHF	TGTGCCAGCAGCCCGCGAATAGAGTCACCCCTCCACTTT	few	TRBJ1-6	TRBV4-2	.
CASSLSGGGHRGSPLHF	TGTGCCAGCAGCTTAAGCGGAGGGGGCCACAGGGGTTCACCCCTCCACTTT	few	TRBJ1-6	TRBV3-1/TRBV3-2	TRBD1
CASSPVKNIQYF	TGTGCCAGCTCGCCGGTTAAAAACATTCAGTACTTC	.	TRBJ2-4	TRBV18	.
CASRSGARETQYF	TGCGCCAGCAGGTCTGGAGCGCGTGAGACCCAGTACTTC	.	TRBJ2-5	TRBV5-1	.
CASSPGTVGNTIYF	TGTGCCAGCTCACCAGGGACAGTTGGAAACACCATATATTTT	.	TRBJ1-3	TRBV18	TRBD1
CASSLYSFTTNEKLFF	TGTGCCAGCAGCTTGTACAGCTTCACAACTAATGAAAAACTGTTTTTT	.	TRBJ1-4	TRBV5-6	.
CASSRGTGLIYEQYF	TGCGCCAGCAGCAGGGGGACAGGGTTAATCTACGAGCAGTACTTC	.	TRBJ2-7	TRBV5-1	TRBD1
CASSNRDRDQETQYF	TGTGCCAGCTCGAACCGGGACAGGGACCAAGAGACCCAGTACTTC	.	TRBJ2-5	TRBV28	TRBD1
CASSPQGGDTEAFF	TGTGCCAGCTCTCCACAGGGAGGGGACACTGAAGCTTTCTTT	.	TRBJ1-1	TRBV18	.
CATSDPSGDSYNEQFF	TGTGCCACCAGTGATCCCAGCGGGGACTCCTACAATGAGCAGTTCTTC	.	TRBJ2-1	TRBV24-1	TRBD2
CASSRGVPQETQYF	TGCGCCAGCAGTCGCGGGGTCCCCCAAGAGACCCAGTACTTC	.	TRBJ2-5	TRBV10-1	.
CASGAHPSYEQYF	TGTGCCAGCGGGGCTCACCCCTCCTACGAGCAGTACTTC	.	TRBJ2-7	TRBV28	.
CASSLVGVFTEAFF	TGTGCCAGCAGTTTGGTAGGGGTATTCACTGAAGCTTTCTTT	.	TRBJ1-1	TRBV27	.